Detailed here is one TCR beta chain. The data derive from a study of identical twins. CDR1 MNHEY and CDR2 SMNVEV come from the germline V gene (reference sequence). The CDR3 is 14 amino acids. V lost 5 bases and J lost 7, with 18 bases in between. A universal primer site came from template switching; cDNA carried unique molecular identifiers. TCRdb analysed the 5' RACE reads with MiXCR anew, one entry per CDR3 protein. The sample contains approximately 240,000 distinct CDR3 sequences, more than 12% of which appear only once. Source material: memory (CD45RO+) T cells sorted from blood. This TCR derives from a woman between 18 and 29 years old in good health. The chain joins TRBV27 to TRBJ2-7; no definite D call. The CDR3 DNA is TGTGCCAGCAGTCCGTTTATTCCCAGCTTGGAGCAGTACTTC. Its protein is CASSPFIPSLEQYF.